The 6 T cell receptor beta chains below were found in one sample sequenced in a study of human T cells and chemical hapten exposure. Using its own MiXCR run on the RACE reads, TCRdb lists one record per CDR3 protein. The table includes about 64,000 distinct CDR3 sequences, 10% to 12% detected once. As to time point: pre-sensitization, week 0. Treatment specified: therapeutic diphenylcyclopropenone sensitization with weekly scalp DPC. Sequencing was performed on whole blood, taken in connection with sensitization to the hapten diphenylcyclopropenone (DPC). These receptors all stem from a woman aged 40 to 50 with alopecia areata. Some clones in this sample may be carry-over from other donors' samples.

This rearrangement joins TRBV19 to TRBJ2-3; TRBD2 is a possible D gene (6 bases). Germline V gene data show CDR1 as LNHDA and CDR2 as SQIVND (reference sequence). This CDR3 contains 20 residues. The germline V and J ends were trimmed by 5 bases and 1 base, with 28 bases remaining between them. CDR3 protein: CASSLALLGITWGGTDTQYF. The CDR3 nucleotides read TGTGCCAGTAGTCTCGCCCTCCTGGGGATCACCTGGGGGGGCACAGATACGCAGTATTTT.

This chain uses TRBV5-4 with TRBJ1-2, with D unclear. The CDR3 is 13 amino acids. CDR1 is SGHNT and CDR2 is YYREEE in the germline V gene (reference sequence). V lost 0 bases and J lost 7, with 10 bases in between. In nucleotides, the CDR3 is TGTGCCAGCAGCTTGGAACAGAGACTTGGCTACACCTTC. Its protein product is CASSLEQRLGYTF.

With respect to this clonotype: A much bigger clone sits one base away, suggesting this may be a read error. The V and J genes are TRBV20-1 and TRBJ1-1; 9 bases line up with TRBD1. V dropped 7 bases and J dropped 6; count of bases not matched to a gene: 12. Per the germline V gene, CDR1 is DFQATT and CDR2 is SNEGSKA (reference sequence). The CDR3 contains 14 residues. The CDR3 region is CSVAPGQGEAEAFF. The DNA for the CDR3 is TGCAGTGTAGCCCCGGGACAGGGTGAGGCTGAAGCTTTCTTT.

This clonotype came up many times. This chain joins TRBV27 and TRBJ1-1; a weak D match, TRBD1 (5 bases). Trimming cost V 4 bases and J 0 bases, with 12 bases left between them. From germline, CDR1 is MNHEY and CDR2 SMNVEV (reference sequence). The CDR3 consists of 15 residues. This chain's CDR3 is CASSSRDGMNTEAFF. As DNA, the CDR3 is TGTGCCAGCAGTTCCCGGGACGGGATGAACACTGAAGCTTTCTTT.

The CDR3, as DNA: TGTGCGGACACAGTTGGGCCTACTGACCGGGCCTTGAACACTGAAGCTTTCTTT. The encoded protein is CADTVGPTDRALNTEAFF. The chain carries TRBV6-1 and TRBJ1-1, with D maybe TRBD1 (5 bases). Germline V gene sequence: CDR1 MNHNS, CDR2 SASEGT. The CDR3 length is 18 residues.

At least ten counts were recorded for this clonotype. The chain recombines TRBV18 with TRBJ1-5, with D hard to call. Germline V CDR1 and CDR2: KGHSH, LQKENI. There are 13 residues in the CDR3. The V end lost 4 bases, the J end lost 5 bases, and 9 bases lay between the germline ends. CDR3: CASSRTRDQPQHF. The DNA of the CDR3 is TGTGCCAGCTCACGAACGCGGGATCAGCCCCAGCATTTT.